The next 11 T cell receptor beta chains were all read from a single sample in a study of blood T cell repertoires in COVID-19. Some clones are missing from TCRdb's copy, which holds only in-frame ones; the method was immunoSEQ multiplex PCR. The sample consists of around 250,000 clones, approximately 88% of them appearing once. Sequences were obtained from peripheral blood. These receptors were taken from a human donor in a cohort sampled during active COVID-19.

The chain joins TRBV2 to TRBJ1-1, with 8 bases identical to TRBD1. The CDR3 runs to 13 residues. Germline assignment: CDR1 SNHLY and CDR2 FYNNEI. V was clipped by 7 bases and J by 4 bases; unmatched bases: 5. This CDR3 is CASIRDRGTEAFF. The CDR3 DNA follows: TGTGCCAGCATTCGCGACAGGGGCACTGAAGCTTTCTTT.

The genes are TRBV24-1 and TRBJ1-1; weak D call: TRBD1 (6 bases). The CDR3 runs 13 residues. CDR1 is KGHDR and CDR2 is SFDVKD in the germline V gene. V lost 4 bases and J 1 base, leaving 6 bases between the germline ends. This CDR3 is CATSETGNTEAFF. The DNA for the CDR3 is TGTGCCACCAGTGAGACAGGGAACACTGAAGCTTTCTTT.

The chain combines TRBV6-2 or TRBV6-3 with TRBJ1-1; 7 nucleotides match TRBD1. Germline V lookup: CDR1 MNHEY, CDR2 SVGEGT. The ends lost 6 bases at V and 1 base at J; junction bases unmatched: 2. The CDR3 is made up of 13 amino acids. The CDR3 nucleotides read TGTGCCAGCAGCCGGACAGGGAACACTGAAGCTTTCTTT. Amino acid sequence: CASSRTGNTEAFF.

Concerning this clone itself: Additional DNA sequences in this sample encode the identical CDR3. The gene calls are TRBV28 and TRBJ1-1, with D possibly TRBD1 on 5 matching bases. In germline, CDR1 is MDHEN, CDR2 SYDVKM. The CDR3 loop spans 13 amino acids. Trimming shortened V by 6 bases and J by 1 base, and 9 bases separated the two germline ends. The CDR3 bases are TGTGCCAGCAGCCCTGGACAGAACACTGAAGCTTTCTTT. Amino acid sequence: CASSPGQNTEAFF.

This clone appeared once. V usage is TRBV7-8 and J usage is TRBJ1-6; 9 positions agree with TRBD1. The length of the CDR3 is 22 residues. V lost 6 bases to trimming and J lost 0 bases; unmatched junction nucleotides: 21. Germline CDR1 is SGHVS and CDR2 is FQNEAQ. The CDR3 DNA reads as TGTGCCAGCAGTCCCTTTAGGGGGACAGGGTCCCAGCCGAGCTCCTATAATTCACCCCTCCACTTT. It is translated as CASSPFRGTGSQPSSYNSPLHF.

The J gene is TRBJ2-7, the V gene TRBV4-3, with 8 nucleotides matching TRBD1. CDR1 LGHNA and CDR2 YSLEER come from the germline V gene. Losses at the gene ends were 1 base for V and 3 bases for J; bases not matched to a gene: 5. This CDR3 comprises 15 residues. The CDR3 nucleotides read TGCGCCAGCAGCCAAGGGGTCGGGACAGGCTACGAGCAGTACTTC. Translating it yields CASSQGVGTGYEQYF.

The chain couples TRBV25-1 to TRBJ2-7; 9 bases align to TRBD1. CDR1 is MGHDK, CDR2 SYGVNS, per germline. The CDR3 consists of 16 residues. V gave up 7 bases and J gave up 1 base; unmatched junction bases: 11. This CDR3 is CASNSPGTGSSYEQYF. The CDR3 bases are TGTGCCAGCAATTCACCAGGGACAGGGTCTTCCTACGAGCAGTACTTC.

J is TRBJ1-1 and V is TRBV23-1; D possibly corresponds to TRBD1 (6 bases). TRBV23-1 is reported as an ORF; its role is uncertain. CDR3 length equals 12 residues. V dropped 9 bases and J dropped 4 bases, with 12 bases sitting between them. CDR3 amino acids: CARAGVGTEAFF. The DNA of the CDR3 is TGCGCCAGAGCAGGGGTTGGCACTGAAGCTTTCTTT.

The CDR3 sequence is CASSQDSFYGYTF. The DNA of the CDR3 is TGCGCCAGCAGCCAAGATAGTTTCTATGGCTACACCTTC. The rearrangement uses TRBV4-1 and TRBJ1-2; D is undetermined. CDR1 is MGHRA, CDR2 YSYEKL, per germline. V lost 0 bases and J lost 4, with 6 bases in between. The CDR3 contains 13 residues.

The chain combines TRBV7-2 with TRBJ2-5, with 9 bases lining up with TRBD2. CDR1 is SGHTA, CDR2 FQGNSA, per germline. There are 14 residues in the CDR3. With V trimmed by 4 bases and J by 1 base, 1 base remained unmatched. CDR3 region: CASSSTSGQETQYF. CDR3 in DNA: TGTGCCAGCAGCTCGACTAGCGGCCAAGAGACCCAGTACTTC.

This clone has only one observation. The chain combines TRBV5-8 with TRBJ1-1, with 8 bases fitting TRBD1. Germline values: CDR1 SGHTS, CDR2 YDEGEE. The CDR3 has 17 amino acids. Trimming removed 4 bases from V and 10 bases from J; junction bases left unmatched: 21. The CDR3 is CASSPGQGLGWLRRAFF. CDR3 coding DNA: TGTGCCAGCAGCCCTGGACAGGGTTTGGGGTGGCTCCGGCGAGCTTTCTTT.